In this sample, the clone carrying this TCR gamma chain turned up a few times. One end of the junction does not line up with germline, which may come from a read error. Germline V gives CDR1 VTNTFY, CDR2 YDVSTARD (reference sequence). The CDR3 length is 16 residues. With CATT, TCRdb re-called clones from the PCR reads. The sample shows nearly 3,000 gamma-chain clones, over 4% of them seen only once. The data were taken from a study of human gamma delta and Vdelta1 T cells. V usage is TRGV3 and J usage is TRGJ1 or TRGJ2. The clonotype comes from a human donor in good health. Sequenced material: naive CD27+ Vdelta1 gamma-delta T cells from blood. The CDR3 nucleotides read TGTGCCGCCTGGGTTCTCACGAATCGGGACCATTATAAGAAACTCTTT. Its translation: CAAWVLTNRDHYKKLF.